The T cell receptor beta chain under discussion was sequenced for a study of blood T cell repertoires in COVID-19. Assay: immunoSEQ multiplex PCR; the TCRdb copy retains only in-frame clones and omits some. Among about 410,000 clones listed, about 88% were seen once. Details on this clone: Other nucleotide sequences in the sample specify the same CDR3.

The CDR3 length is 13 residues. The V end was cut by 1 base, the J end by 0 bases, with 3 bases between. From germline, CDR1 is SEHNR and CDR2 FQNEAQ (reference sequence). The chain uses TRBV7-9 and TRBJ1-2; D gene unclear. Sequenced sample: peripheral blood. The sequence derives from a woman in her forties with COVID-19, enrolled during active disease. This CDR3 is CASSLGANYGYTF. CDR3 coding DNA: TGTGCCAGCAGCTTAGGAGCTAACTATGGCTACACCTTC. The full variable domain, completed using reference TRBV7-9 and TRBJ1-2, is DTGVSQNPRHKITKRGQNVTFRCDPISEHNRLYWYRQTLGQGPEFLTYFQNEAQLEKSRLLSDRFSAERPKGSFSTLEIQRTEQGDSAMYLCASSLGANYGYTFGSGTRLTVV.